Listed below are T cell receptor beta chains from one sample, sequenced in a study of T cells in Graves' hyperthyroidism and ophthalmopathy. TCRdb independently ran MiXCR on the multiplex PCR reads; one entry per CDR3 protein. The table lists 450,000 to 600,000 distinct CDR3 sequences, about 15% of them singletons. The source material was blood. The receptors derive from a woman between 40 and 55 years old with Graves' hyperthyroidism. CDR3s include the opening cysteine and the closing phenylalanine or tryptophan. Fields, in order: clone size, D gene, J gene, CDR3 length, V gene, CDR3 DNA, CDR3 protein. D genes are given only for firm matches. Expanded clones get a size class; other rows say once, few or many, or leave the size out.

abundance: many; d_gene: NA; j_gene: TRBJ2-7; len: 16; v_gene: TRBV11-2; CDR3nt: TGTGCCAGCAGCTTAGATCATGGTAGCGGTACCTACGAGCAGTACTTC; CDR3aa: CASSLDHGSGTYEQYF
abundance: NA; d_gene: TRBD1; j_gene: TRBJ1-6; len: 15; v_gene: TRBV6-8; CDR3nt: TGTGCCAGCAGTTACGGGGCAGGGGGAAGTTCACCCCTCCACTTT; CDR3aa: CASSYGAGGSSPLHF
abundance: few; d_gene: TRBD1; j_gene: TRBJ1-1; len: 13; v_gene: TRBV14; CDR3nt: TGTGCCAGCAGCCAAGAAGGGGCAGGGGGAGCTTTCTTT; CDR3aa: CASSQEGAGGAFF
abundance: many; d_gene: NA; j_gene: TRBJ2-7; len: 12; v_gene: TRBV10-2; CDR3nt: TGCGCCAGCAGGACACTAGCAGAGGAGCAGTACTTC; CDR3aa: CASRTLAEEQYF
abundance: many; d_gene: NA; j_gene: TRBJ2-2; len: 12; v_gene: TRBV7-3; CDR3nt: TGTGCCAGCGGGGTAGGGGTCGGGGAGCTGTTTTTT; CDR3aa: CASGVGVGELFF
abundance: many; d_gene: NA; j_gene: TRBJ2-7; len: 14; v_gene: TRBV7-9; CDR3nt: TGTGCCAGCTCTGATAAAGGCAGCTCCTACGAGCAGTACTTC; CDR3aa: CASSDKGSSYEQYF
abundance: few; d_gene: NA; j_gene: TRBJ1-4; len: 15; v_gene: TRBV3-1; CDR3nt: TGTGCCAGCAGCCAAGACGAGGCATTCAATGAAAAACTGTTTTTT; CDR3aa: CASSQDEAFNEKLFF
abundance: NA; d_gene: NA; j_gene: TRBJ1-2; len: 19; v_gene: TRBV18; CDR3nt: TGTGCCAGCTCACCAAGCAACAGGTTACAGGAACTAACTATCGATGGCTACACCTTC; CDR3aa: CASSPSNRLQELTIDGYTF
abundance: many; d_gene: TRBD1; j_gene: TRBJ2-5; len: 16; v_gene: TRBV7-2; CDR3nt: TGTGCCAGCAGCTGGATCTCCGGGACAGCCCAAGAGACCCAGTACTTC; CDR3aa: CASSWISGTAQETQYF
abundance: many; d_gene: NA; j_gene: TRBJ2-1; len: 13; v_gene: TRBV12-3/TRBV12-4; CDR3nt: TGTGCCAGCAGTAAGGGACCTCCCAATGAGCAGTTCTTC; CDR3aa: CASSKGPPNEQFF
abundance: NA; d_gene: TRBD2; j_gene: TRBJ2-1; len: 14; v_gene: TRBV7-9; CDR3nt: TGTGCCAGCAGCTCAAGGGCCCTAGCGGATGAGCAGTTCTTC; CDR3aa: CASSSRALADEQFF
abundance: many; d_gene: NA; j_gene: TRBJ1-1; len: 13; v_gene: TRBV12-3/TRBV12-4; CDR3nt: TGTGCCAGCAGTTTGACCAGCTCCATTGAAGCTTTCTTT; CDR3aa: CASSLTSSIEAFF
abundance: many; d_gene: NA; j_gene: TRBJ2-2; len: 13; v_gene: TRBV5-1; CDR3nt: TGCGCCAGCAAGCTAGGTCGCACCGGGGAGCTGTTTTTT; CDR3aa: CASKLGRTGELFF
abundance: many; d_gene: NA; j_gene: TRBJ2-5; len: 15; v_gene: TRBV3-1; CDR3nt: TGTGCCAGCAGCCATCGTGGGACAAAACAAGAGACCCAGTACTTC; CDR3aa: CASSHRGTKQETQYF
abundance: many; d_gene: NA; j_gene: TRBJ1-2; len: 15; v_gene: TRBV2; CDR3nt: TGTGCCAGCAGGCCACGGACAACAGCTAACTATGGCTACACCTTC; CDR3aa: CASRPRTTANYGYTF
abundance: NA; d_gene: NA; j_gene: TRBJ1-1; len: 17; v_gene: TRBV9; CDR3nt: TGTGCCAGCAGCGTAGAAGGTCTTGGATTTATGAACACTGAAGCTTTCTTT; CDR3aa: CASSVEGLGFMNTEAFF
abundance: many; d_gene: TRBD2; j_gene: TRBJ2-7; len: 13; v_gene: TRBV6-2/TRBV6-3; CDR3nt: TGTGCCGCGGCGGGGGTAGTAAGGTACGAGCAGTACTTC; CDR3aa: CAAAGVVRYEQYF
abundance: NA; d_gene: TRBD2; j_gene: TRBJ2-6; len: 16; v_gene: TRBV28; CDR3nt: TGTGCCAGCAGTTTGTTCGGGGGGACTGGGGCCAACGTCCTGACTTTC; CDR3aa: CASSLFGGTGANVLTF
abundance: NA; d_gene: TRBD1; j_gene: TRBJ1-1; len: 15; v_gene: TRBV6-1; CDR3nt: TGTGCCAGCAGATCAGGGGGGTCACGGGTTTCTGAAGCTTTCTTT; CDR3aa: CASRSGGSRVSEAFF
abundance: NA; d_gene: TRBD2; j_gene: TRBJ2-1; len: 15; v_gene: TRBV4-1; CDR3nt: TGCGCCAGCAGCCAAGTAGCGGGAGTTTACTATGAGCAGTTCTTC; CDR3aa: CASSQVAGVYYEQFF
abundance: few; d_gene: NA; j_gene: TRBJ1-2; len: 14; v_gene: TRBV6-1; CDR3nt: TGTGCCAGCAGCACAGGGATTGGGGACTATGGCTACACCTTC; CDR3aa: CASSTGIGDYGYTF
abundance: many; d_gene: TRBD2; j_gene: TRBJ2-3; len: 17; v_gene: TRBV5-1; CDR3nt: TGCGCCAGCAGTAAACTAGCGGGACGACCTAGCACAGATACGCAGTATTTT; CDR3aa: CASSKLAGRPSTDTQYF
abundance: few; d_gene: NA; j_gene: TRBJ1-1; len: 14; v_gene: TRBV7-9; CDR3nt: TGTGCCAGCAGCCCGCTCACTACGAACACTGAAGCTTTCTTT; CDR3aa: CASSPLTTNTEAFF
abundance: few; d_gene: NA; j_gene: TRBJ2-1; len: 11; v_gene: TRBV6-1; CDR3nt: TGTGCCAGCAGTAATGGAAATGAGCAGTTCTTC; CDR3aa: CASSNGNEQFF
abundance: many; d_gene: NA; j_gene: TRBJ2-7; len: 10; v_gene: TRBV20-1; CDR3nt: TGCAGTGCCCTCGAGACCGAGCAGTACTTC; CDR3aa: CSALETEQYF
abundance: many; d_gene: NA; j_gene: TRBJ1-1; len: 12; v_gene: TRBV28; CDR3nt: TGTGCCAGCACAGGGTATCTCACTGAAGCTTTCTTT; CDR3aa: CASTGYLTEAFF
abundance: NA; d_gene: NA; j_gene: TRBJ2-1; len: 16; v_gene: TRBV4-1; CDR3nt: TGCGCCAGCAGCCAAGATGTTGTTGCCTCCTACAATGAGCAGTTCTTC; CDR3aa: CASSQDVVASYNEQFF
abundance: NA; d_gene: TRBD2; j_gene: TRBJ2-7; len: 14; v_gene: TRBV6-1; CDR3nt: TGTGCCAGCAGCGGGAGGGGGGGAGCCTACGAGCAGTACTTC; CDR3aa: CASSGRGGAYEQYF
abundance: many; d_gene: NA; j_gene: TRBJ1-1; len: 13; v_gene: TRBV7-9; CDR3nt: TGTGCCAGCAGCTTAGCGCAGTACCGTGAAGCTTTCTTT; CDR3aa: CASSLAQYREAFF
abundance: NA; d_gene: TRBD1; j_gene: TRBJ2-1; len: 15; v_gene: TRBV15; CDR3nt: TGTGCCACCAGCAGAAAGGGACAGGGGTACAATGAGCAGTTCTTC; CDR3aa: CATSRKGQGYNEQFF